This TCR beta chain was captured in a study of T-cell reconstitution after alpha-beta-depleted transplantation in children. Molecular barcoding with unique molecular identifiers was used for the TCRbeta library. TCRdb redid the calling of the PCR reads with MiXCR, one entry per CDR3 protein. The table records some 550,000 distinct CDR3 sequences, 23% of them present only once. Study findings and constraints: Counts and diversity of T cells one year after transplant came mostly from newly produced T cells. The origin of high day-60 TCRbeta diversity in some patients lay in surviving recipient T cells and thymic progenitors. Reportedly, alpha-beta T cells present about two months post-transplant originated from several hundred expanded clones of graft origin.

This CDR3 is built from 14 residues. The V segment lost 4 bases and the J segment 12 bases; nucleotides outside the gene matches: 11. Germline CDR1 is DFQATT and CDR2 is SNEGSKA (reference sequence). This clonotype was seen a handful of times. Its target is not known. The source is a boy in the first two years of life who had a stem cell transplant for acute myeloid leukemia, so the T cells may come from the graft donor. This chain connects TRBV20-1 to TRBJ2-3; TRBD2 matches at 12 bases. The starting material was PBMCs, mostly from graft donor cells, obtained 360 days after TCRalphabeta/CD19-depleted stem cell transplant. The chain's CDR3 is CSATRLAGDREQYF. The CDR3 DNA sequence: TGCAGTGCTACGAGACTAGCGGGGGATCGGGAACAGTATTTT.